This T cell receptor beta chain was recorded in a study of sequential checkpoint blockade in melanoma. Overall study context: Patients were randomized 1:1 to nivolumab-then-ipilimumab or ipilimumab-then-nivolumab first-line.

Profiled with immunoSEQ multiplex PCR; TCRdb holds only in-frame clones, not every one. The data show under 45,000 clones, approximately 85% seen once. CDR1 is MDHEN, CDR2 SYDVKM, per germline. V shed 5 bases, J shed 9 bases, and the junction held 8 bases outside the gene matches. The CDR3 contains 14 residues. Treatment here: randomized to nivolumab then ipilimumab (arm A) or the reverse (arm B). No patient had prior DNA-damaging chemotherapy. From thawed PBMCs, live CD3+CD8+ cells negative for CD19 and CD56 were sorted. This sequence originates from a human donor with melanoma. Sequencing used CD8+ T cells sorted from blood (inferred from file names), obtained from a patient given nivolumab and ipilimumab in sequence. The rearrangement links TRBV28 to TRBJ2-1; 9 nucleotides match TRBD2. The CDR3 reads CASSMEATSGEQFF. The CDR3 DNA reads TGTGCCAGCAGTATGGAAGCGACTAGCGGTGAGCAGTTCTTC. The entire variable domain, with the rest obtained from reference TRBV28 and TRBJ2-1, is as follows: DVKVTQSSRYLVKRTGEKVFLECVQDMDHENMFWYRQDPGLGLRLIYFSYDVKMKEKGDIPEGYSVSREKKERFSLILESASTNQTSMYLCASSMEATSGEQFFGPGTRLTVL.